The 22 T cell receptor beta chains below come from one sample, sequenced in a study of cytomegalovirus exposure and HLA in healthy donors. Profiling relied on immunoSEQ multiplex PCR, and the TCRdb table lists in-frame clones only, not all of them. The sample yields under 75,000 clones, approximately 97% seen once. Input material: PBMCs. The receptor set was obtained from a woman aged 18 to 35 in good health and CMV-seropositive.

The rearrangement joins TRBV4-1 to TRBJ2-7; 8 bases align to TRBD1. The CDR3 is 13 residues long. V gave up 1 base and J gave up 6 bases; unmatched junction bases: 2. The germline V gene encodes CDR1 MGHRA and CDR2 YSYEKL. For the CDR3, the DNA is TGCGCCAGCAGCCAAGCCACAGGGGGCGAGCAGTACTTC. The encoded protein is CASSQATGGEQYF.

The chain joins TRBV7-2 to TRBJ1-1; TRBD1 might be the D (6 bases). Trimming took off 4 bases at V and 0 bases at J, with 15 bases between the two ends. CDR1 is SGHTA, CDR2 FQGNSA, per germline. The CDR3 sequence is 16 residues long. Here the CDR3 DNA reads TGTGCCAGCAGCTCTCAAGAGACAGGTATGAACACTGAAGCTTTCTTT. It codes for CASSSQETGMNTEAFF.

The chain is built from TRBV6-1 and TRBJ1-5; 7 bases map to TRBD1. The CDR3 runs to 14 residues. From germline, CDR1 is MNHNS and CDR2 SASEGT. J gave up 0 bases and V 9 bases, and 5 bases lay outside the gene matches. The CDR3 DNA follows: TGTGCCAGTAGGGACAGCTATAGCAATCAGCCCCAGCATTTT. This gives the protein CASRDSYSNQPQHF.

The chain couples TRBV27 to TRBJ2-5, with D unclear. Germline V gene lookup returns CDR1 MNHEY and CDR2 SMNVEV (reference sequence). The ends were cut back, 6 bases at V and 4 bases at J, with 6 bases in the middle. The CDR3 length is 11 residues. CDR3 coding DNA: TGTGCCAGCAGCCCGGGAGAGACCCAGTACTTC. Its translation is CASSPGETQYF.

The rearrangement joins TRBV18 to TRBJ1-2, with no clear D. The V end was cut by 5 bases, the J end by 6 bases, with 22 bases between. CDR1 is KGHSH, CDR2 LQKENI, per germline. The CDR3 length is 16 residues. The CDR3, as DNA: TGTGCCAGCTCATCCCTGGTTTCGTTGGCTTCGAATGGCTACACCTTC. As protein: CASSSLVSLASNGYTF.

The chain employs TRBV6-1 and TRBJ1-2; perhaps TRBD1 as D (6 bases). Trimming took 1 base from V and 7 from J, leaving 16 bases between them. In germline, CDR1 is MNHNS, CDR2 SASEGT. The CDR3 runs 15 residues. The CDR3 DNA is TGTGCCAGCAGTGAAGTTAGCGAGGGGGTTGGTGGCTACACCTTC. This sequence encodes CASSEVSEGVGGYTF.

The chain employs TRBV9 and TRBJ2-7; 10 bases align to TRBD2. The CDR3 length is 14 residues. CDR1 is SGDLS, CDR2 YYNGEE, per germline. Trimming at V came to 4 bases and at J to 4 bases, leaving 5 bases not matched to a gene. The CDR3 nucleotides are TGTGCCAGCAGCTCGAGCGGGAGGGTATACGAGCAGTACTTC. Protein product: CASSSSGRVYEQYF.

In this sample, this clone turned up once. The rearrangement joins TRBV14 to TRBJ2-5; D gene unclear. From germline, CDR1 is SGHDN and CDR2 FVKESK. Trimming pared 3 bases from V and 0 bases from J, leaving 2 bases between. This CDR3 comprises 12 residues. The CDR3 sequence: CASSHYQETQYF. In DNA, the CDR3 is TGTGCCAGCAGCCACTACCAAGAGACCCAGTACTTC.

This sequence joins TRBV6-6 and TRBJ2-7; D is possibly TRBD1 (5 bases). Germline assignment: CDR1 MNHNY and CDR2 SVGAGI (reference sequence). Between the trimmed V and J ends, which lost 5 bases and 2 bases, there was a span of 16 bases. The CDR3 is made up of 15 amino acids. The CDR3 bases are TGTGCCAGCAGTCACGACCCCGGACAAGCCTACGAGCAGTACTTC. Encoded protein: CASSHDPGQAYEQYF.

This sequence joins TRBV2 and TRBJ1-3; possibly TRBD1 for D (5 bases). Trimming removed 3 bases from V and 8 bases from J, with 14 bases in between. CDR1 is SNHLY and CDR2 is FYNNEI in the germline V gene. This CDR3 is built from 14 residues. This CDR3 reads CASSDQGQGYTIYF. Written as DNA, the CDR3 is TGTGCCAGCAGTGACCAGGGTCAGGGATACACCATATATTTT.

The genes are TRBV29-1 and TRBJ1-2, with D unclear. This CDR3 spans 13 amino acids. V was trimmed by 2 bases and J by 2 bases, leaving 9 bases between them. The germline V gene encodes CDR1 SQVTM and CDR2 ANQGSEA. CDR3 nucleotide sequence: TGCAGCGTTGAACAGGATCGAAACTATGGCTACACCTTC. It specifies CSVEQDRNYGYTF.

The chain combines TRBV2 with TRBJ2-7; 10 bases match TRBD2. Germline values: CDR1 SNHLY, CDR2 FYNNEI. V trimming: 5 bases; J trimming: 1 base; junction bases outside the gene matches: 2. The CDR3 is 14 residues long. The CDR3 DNA reads as TGTGCCAGCAGTCGGACTAGCGGTTCCTACGAGCAGTACTTC. This gives the protein CASSRTSGSYEQYF.

The chain carries TRBV28 and TRBJ1-2; a possible D gene is TRBD1 (5 bases). Per the germline V gene, CDR1 is MDHEN and CDR2 is SYDVKM. Trimming took off 5 bases at V and 2 bases at J, with 9 bases between the two ends. The length of the CDR3 is 13 residues. The CDR3 DNA sequence: TGTGCCAGCAGTACGGGACTGAACTATGGCTACACCTTC. It translates to CASSTGLNYGYTF.

This clone is a singleton in its sample. V usage is TRBV4-1 and J usage is TRBJ2-4, with 7 bases identical to TRBD2. CDR1 is MGHRA, CDR2 YSYEKL, per germline. The CDR3 loop spans 15 amino acids. The V gene end was trimmed by 4 bases and the J gene end by 4 bases; junction bases not matched to a gene: 7. This CDR3 reads CASSLGGTAKNIQYF. CDR3 bases: TGCGCCAGCAGCCTGGGGGGGACGGCTAAAAACATTCAGTACTTC.

The V gene is TRBV9, the J gene TRBJ2-2; 7 positions agree with TRBD1. Germline lookup yields CDR1 SGDLS and CDR2 YYNGEE. Unmatched junction bases numbered 5, after V lost 0 bases and J lost 9 bases. CDR3 length equals 14 residues. The CDR3 region has the DNA TGTGCCAGCAGCGTAGACGACAGGGTTAGGGAGCTGTTTTTT. This codes for CASSVDDRVRELFF.

The J gene is TRBJ2-3, the V gene TRBV15, with D unclear. V was cut by 1 base and J by 1 base, with 12 bases left in between. Germline CDR1 and CDR2: LNHNV and YYDKDF (reference sequence). This CDR3 contains 16 residues. CDR3 loop: CATSRGFDRGTDTQYF. The DNA for the CDR3 is TGTGCCACCAGCAGAGGGTTCGACCGGGGCACAGATACGCAGTATTTT. The complete variable domain, with remaining parts taken from reference TRBV15 and TRBJ2-3, reads DAMVIQNPRYQVTQFGKPVTLSCSQTLNHNVMYWYQQKSSQAPKLLFHYYDKDFNNEADTPDNFQSRRPNTSFCFLDIRSPGLGDTAMYLCATSRGFDRGTDTQYFGPGTRLTVL.

The chain joins TRBV7-9 to TRBJ2-6; 10 positions agree with TRBD1. V lost 4 bases, J lost 0 bases, and 6 bases stayed unmatched. Germline assignment: CDR1 SEHNR and CDR2 FQNEAQ (reference sequence). The CDR3 is 18 residues long. DNA for the CDR3: TGTGCCAGCAGCTCACGGACAGGGGGTTTCTCTGGGGCCAACGTCCTGACTTTC. Amino acids: CASSSRTGGFSGANVLTF. Filled out from reference TRBV7-9 and TRBJ2-6, the complete variable domain reads DTGVSQNPRHKITKRGQNVTFRCDPISEHNRLYWYRQTLGQGPEFLTYFQNEAQLEKSRLLSDRFSAERPKGSFSTLEIQRTEQGDSAMYLCASSSRTGGFSGANVLTFGAGSRLTVL.

The chain links TRBV28 to TRBJ1-2; D is unresolved. The V gene's germline CDR1 is MDHEN and CDR2 SYDVKM. The CDR3 has 13 residues. The V gene lost 3 bases and the J gene lost 5 bases, with 10 bases spanning the gap. The CDR3 spells CASSFTAGYGYTF. The CDR3 coding sequence is TGTGCCAGCAGTTTTACAGCAGGATATGGCTACACCTTC.

The chain carries TRBV27 and TRBJ2-7; D is uncertain. CDR1 and CDR2 from the germline V gene are MNHEY and SMNVEV (reference sequence). The CDR3 has 13 amino acids. V lost 5 bases, J lost 1 base, and 9 bases lay in between. CDR3 coding DNA: TGTGCCAGCAGTCCCTCAGCGTCCTACGAGCAGTACTTC. Protein sequence: CASSPSASYEQYF.

V gene TRBV5-4 combines with J gene TRBJ2-7; 11 nucleotides agree with TRBD1. The CDR3 consists of 15 residues. V trimming: 0 bases; J trimming: 3 bases; junction bases outside the gene matches: 2. The germline V gene encodes CDR1 SGHNT and CDR2 YYREEE (reference sequence). The CDR3 protein is CASSLAGTGGYEQYF. CDR3 nucleotide sequence: TGTGCCAGCAGCTTGGCCGGGACAGGGGGCTACGAGCAGTACTTC.

The chain couples TRBV6-1 to TRBJ1-1; possible D gene TRBD1, 5 bases. The V gene's germline CDR1 is MNHNS and CDR2 SASEGT. This CDR3 has 15 amino acids. V dropped 7 bases and J dropped 1 base, with 16 bases sitting between them. In nucleotides, the CDR3 is TGTGCCAGCAACAACAGGATCCCCTCGAACACTGAAGCTTTCTTT. Its translation is CASNNRIPSNTEAFF.

J is TRBJ2-7 and V is TRBV7-3, with 10 bases fitting TRBD2. CDR1 SGHTA and CDR2 FQGTGA come from the germline V gene. After removal of 1 base from V and 4 bases from J, the junction contained 4 bases not matched to a gene. The CDR3 spans 15 residues. The CDR3 nucleotides read TGTGCCAGCAGCTTAAGGTCTAGCGGGAGTTACGAGCAGTACTTC. Protein: CASSLRSSGSYEQYF.